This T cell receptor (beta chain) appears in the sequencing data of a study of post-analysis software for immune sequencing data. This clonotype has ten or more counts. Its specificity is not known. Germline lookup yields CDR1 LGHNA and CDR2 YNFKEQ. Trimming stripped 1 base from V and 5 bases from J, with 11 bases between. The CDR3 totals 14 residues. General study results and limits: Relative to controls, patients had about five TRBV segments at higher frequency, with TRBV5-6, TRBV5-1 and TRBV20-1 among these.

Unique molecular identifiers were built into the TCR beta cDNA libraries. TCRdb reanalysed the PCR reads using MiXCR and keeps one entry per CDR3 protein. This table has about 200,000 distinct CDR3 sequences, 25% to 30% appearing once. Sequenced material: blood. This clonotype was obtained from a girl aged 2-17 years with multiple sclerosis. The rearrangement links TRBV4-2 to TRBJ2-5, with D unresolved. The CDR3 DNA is TGTGCCAGCAGCCAAGGTACCATCTGGGAGACCCAGTACTTC. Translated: CASSQGTIWETQYF.